This T cell receptor beta chain was documented in a study of blood T cell repertoires in COVID-19. Germline CDR1 and CDR2: LNHDA and SQIVND (reference sequence). Germline trimming cut 6 bases from V and 1 base from J; bases unmatched to any gene: 6. The CDR3 extends over 15 amino acids. TCRdb's copy holds only in-frame clones and misses some; the assay was immunoSEQ multiplex PCR. This sample has 150,000 to 200,000 clones, with about 90% found just once. The sequenced material came from peripheral blood. This clonotype was obtained from a man in his sixties with active or convalescent COVID-19. The rearrangement joins TRBV19 to TRBJ1-1; 9 nucleotides align to TRBD1. The CDR3 reads CASRKGQGANTEAFF. CDR3 bases: TGTGCCAGTAGGAAGGGACAGGGAGCGAACACTGAAGCTTTCTTT.